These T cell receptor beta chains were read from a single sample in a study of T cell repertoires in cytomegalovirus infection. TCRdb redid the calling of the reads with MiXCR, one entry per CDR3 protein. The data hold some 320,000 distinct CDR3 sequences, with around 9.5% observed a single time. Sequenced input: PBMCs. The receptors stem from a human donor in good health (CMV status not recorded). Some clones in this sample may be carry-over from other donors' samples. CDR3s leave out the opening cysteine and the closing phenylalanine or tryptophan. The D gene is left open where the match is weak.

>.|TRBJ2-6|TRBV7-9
ASSFVGSGANVLT
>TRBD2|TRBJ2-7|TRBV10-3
AISGKLAGQSYEQY
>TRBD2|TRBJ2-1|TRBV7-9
ASSSLTGTRTYNEQF
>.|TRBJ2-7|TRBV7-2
ASSPRDVSSYEQY
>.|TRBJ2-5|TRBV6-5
ASSLTGIMETQY
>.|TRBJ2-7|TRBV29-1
SVVSSYEQY
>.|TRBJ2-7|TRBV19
ASSIDFARRYEQY
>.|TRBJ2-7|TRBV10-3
AISLLSVSSRTYEQY
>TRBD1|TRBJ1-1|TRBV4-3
ASSQDGQGKREAF
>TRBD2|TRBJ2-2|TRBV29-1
SVSGLAGAIPTGELF
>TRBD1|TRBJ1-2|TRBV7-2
ASSLGGTAVGYT
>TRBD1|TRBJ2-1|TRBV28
ASCRDRDVNEQF
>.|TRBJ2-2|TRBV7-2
ASSPSGPVEPF
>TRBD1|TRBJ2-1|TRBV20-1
SAPGTGASDPV
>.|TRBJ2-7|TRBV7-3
ASSLRASASYEQY
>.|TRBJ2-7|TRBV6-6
ASSSRVYEQY
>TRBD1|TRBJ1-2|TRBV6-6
ASSYFGQGDGYT
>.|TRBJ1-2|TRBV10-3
AISVNPARRGGYT
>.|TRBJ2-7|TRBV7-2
ASSFPAGGRGNYYEQY
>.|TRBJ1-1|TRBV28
ASRPGGPRTAF
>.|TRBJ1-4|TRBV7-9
ASSLGVGGSATGLF
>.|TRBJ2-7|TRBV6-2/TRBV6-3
ASRTGREKYYEQY
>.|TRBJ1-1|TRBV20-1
STSKARNTEAF
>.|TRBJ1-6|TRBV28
ASSSLPSGTLNSPLH
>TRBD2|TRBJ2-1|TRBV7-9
ASSYRRLAGAYNEQF
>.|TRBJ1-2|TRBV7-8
ASSLVPGDYGYT
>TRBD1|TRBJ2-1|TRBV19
ASSISTGGLYNEQF
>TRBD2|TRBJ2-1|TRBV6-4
ASKGTSGGNEQF
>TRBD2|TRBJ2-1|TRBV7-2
ASRTGLAGGFDDEQF
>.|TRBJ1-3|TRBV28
ASSSLLSGTLNSGNTIY
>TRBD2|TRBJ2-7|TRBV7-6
ASRTGGGAVY
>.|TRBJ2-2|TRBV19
ASSNPMAGELF
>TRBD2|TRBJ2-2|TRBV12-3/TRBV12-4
ASTISGAGTGELF
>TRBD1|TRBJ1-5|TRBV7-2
ASTADRGHQPQH
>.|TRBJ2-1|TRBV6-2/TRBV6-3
ASSYRGVSYNEQF
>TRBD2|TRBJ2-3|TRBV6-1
AVSRLAGARDTQY
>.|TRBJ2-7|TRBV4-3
ASSQALGAGASYEQY
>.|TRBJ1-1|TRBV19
ASSIEPILKGAF
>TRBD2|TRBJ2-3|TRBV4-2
ASSQDLSGNPGSTDTQY
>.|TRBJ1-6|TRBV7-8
ASSLVRRAGTRTPLH
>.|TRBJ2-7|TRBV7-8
ASSARDTPSYEQY
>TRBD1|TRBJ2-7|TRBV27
ASSSVNRGLYEQY
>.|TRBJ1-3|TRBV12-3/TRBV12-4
ASSLTGTGNTIY
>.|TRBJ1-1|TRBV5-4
ASSLEKNTEAF
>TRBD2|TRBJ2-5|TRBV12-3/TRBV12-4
ASSVTSVGETQY
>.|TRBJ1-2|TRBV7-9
ASSLGGLYGYT
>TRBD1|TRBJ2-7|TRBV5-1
ASSFTQGIYEQY
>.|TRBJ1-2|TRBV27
ASSLSRKRVANYGYT
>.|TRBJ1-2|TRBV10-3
AISESRVSANYGYT
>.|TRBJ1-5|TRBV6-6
ASSSRGGGAFSNQPQH
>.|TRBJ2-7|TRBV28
ASISGDLEQY
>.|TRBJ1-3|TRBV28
ASSLSPRSGNTIY
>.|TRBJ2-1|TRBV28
ASSLPQGFEWNEQF
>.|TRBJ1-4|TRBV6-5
ASSYSITGGKLF